This T cell receptor (beta chain) comes out of a study of CD8 T cells in acute hepatitis C reinfection. The repertoire was sequenced with immunoSEQ multiplex PCR; TCRdb's copy has only in-frame clones and lacks some. This table holds about 38,000 clones, about 87% found once. The germline CDR1 and CDR2 sequences are SGHDN and FVKESK. The V and J ends lost 4 bases and 7 bases respectively, with 8 bases between them. This CDR3 region has 12 residues. Noted time point: naive CD8 control sorted from an acute-time-point sample. Dead cells were excluded, and live cells stained for CD3, CD8 and CD45RO. The receptor was derived from a man aged 25 to 40 with chronic hepatitis C. The V gene is TRBV14, the J gene TRBJ2-1; the D is unclear. The material sequenced was naive CD8+ T cells from PBMCs. The CDR3 spells CASSPTRNEQFF. The CDR3 nucleotides are TGTGCCAGCAGCCCGACCCGAAATGAGCAGTTCTTC.